One sample yielded the 8 T cell receptor beta chains listed below, sequenced in a study of shared clonotypes between healthy human individuals. Only in-frame clones appear in the TCRdb table, and some are missing; sequencing was by immunoSEQ multiplex PCR. In the table there are more than 550,000 clones, 55% to 75% of which are singletons. The sequenced sample was memory CD4+ T cells sorted from blood. Subset defined: CD45RA-negative fraction. The receptors here all came from a woman aged 25 to 39 in good health.

The rearrangement uses TRBV14 and TRBJ2-1, with 7 bases lining up with TRBD2. The ends lost 5 bases at V and 5 bases at J; junction bases unmatched: 12. Germline lookup yields CDR1 SGHDN and CDR2 FVKESK. The CDR3 has 16 amino acids. CDR3 region: CASSEMTSRRNNEQFF. CDR3 nucleotide sequence: TGTGCCAGCAGCGAGATGACTAGCAGGCGTAACAATGAGCAGTTCTTC.

The chain joins TRBV7-6 to TRBJ2-2; 8 bases fit TRBD2. Per the germline V gene, CDR1 is SGHVS and CDR2 is FNYEAQ. There are 13 residues in the CDR3. V lost 6 bases, J lost 5 bases, and 2 bases stayed unmatched. CDR3 loop: CASSRLATGELFF. CDR3 nucleotide sequence: TGTGCCAGCAGTCGACTAGCGACCGGGGAGCTGTTTTTT.

The chain has TRBV11-2 and TRBJ1-2, with a possible D match to TRBD1 (5 bases). CDR3 size: 16 residues. Germline lookup yields CDR1 SGHAT and CDR2 FQNNGV. Trimming removed 2 bases from V and 3 bases from J, with 16 bases in between. The CDR3 loop reads CASSLSSDGGDYGYTF. Written as DNA, the CDR3 is TGTGCCAGCAGCTTATCGTCGGACGGAGGGGACTATGGCTACACCTTC. Using reference TRBV11-2 and TRBJ1-2 for the parts outside the CDR3, the full variable domain is EAGVAQSPRYKIIEKRQSVAFWCNPISGHATLYWYQQILGQGPKLLIQFQNNGVVDDSQLPKDRFSAERLKGVDSTLKIQPAKLEDSAVYLCASSLSSDGGDYGYTFGSGTRLTVV.

V and J are TRBV15 and TRBJ2-3; a weak D match, TRBD2 (6 bases). V lost 1 base and J 4 bases, leaving 12 bases between the germline ends. There are 15 residues in the CDR3. Germline V gene lookup returns CDR1 LNHNV and CDR2 YYDKDF (reference sequence). CDR3 sequence: CATSRVMTRPDTQYF. The CDR3 DNA reads as TGTGCCACCAGCAGAGTGATGACTAGGCCAGATACGCAGTATTTT.

This chain joins TRBV30 and TRBJ2-1, with TRBD2 as a possible D gene (6 bases). V gave up 2 bases and J gave up 3 bases, with 11 bases separating them. CDR1 and CDR2 (germline): GTSNPN, SVGIG (reference sequence). The CDR3 length is 14 residues. The CDR3 loop is CAWSRRGGYNEQFF. Written as DNA, the CDR3 is TGTGCCTGGAGTAGACGGGGAGGCTACAATGAGCAGTTCTTC.

The genes are TRBV29-1 and TRBJ2-3; D gene unclear. The germline V gene encodes CDR1 SQVTM and CDR2 ANQGSEA. The CDR3 is made up of 12 amino acids. The V and J ends lost 2 bases and 3 bases respectively, with 6 bases between them. The CDR3 reads CSVETVTDTQYF. In DNA, the CDR3 is TGCAGCGTTGAAACCGTAACAGATACGCAGTATTTT.

The chain couples TRBV7-6 to TRBJ1-4, with D maybe TRBD1 (5 bases). Trimming took 1 base from V and 2 from J, leaving 14 bases between them. The CDR3 is 17 residues long. The germline gives CDR1 SGHVS, CDR2 FNYEAQ. In DNA form, the CDR3 reads TGTGCCAGCAGCTTAGGGGATCAGGGCCGGACTAATGAAAAACTGTTTTTT. Protein sequence: CASSLGDQGRTNEKLFF.

The chain couples TRBV4-2 to TRBJ1-1; D possibly corresponds to TRBD1 (6 bases). The CDR3 is 15 residues long. Trimming took 1 base from V and 0 from J, leaving 9 bases between them. Germline-derived CDR1 and CDR2 are LGHNA and YNFKEQ. The CDR3 protein is CASSQVGQMNTEAFF. CDR3 coding DNA: TGTGCCAGCAGCCAAGTTGGACAGATGAACACTGAAGCTTTCTTT.